Ten or more counts support the clone carrying this TCR beta chain. TCRdb recomputed calls from the 5' RACE reads with MiXCR, one row per CDR3 protein. Here the sample spans more than 300,000 distinct CDR3 sequences, 11% being singletons. The sample belongs to a study of CD8 T cells in ankylosing spondylitis. Germline assignment: CDR1 LNHNV and CDR2 YYDKDF (reference sequence). This CDR3 has 16 amino acids. The V segment lost 3 bases and the J segment 5 bases; nucleotides outside the gene matches: 8. J is TRBJ2-5 and V is TRBV15, with 11 bases fitting TRBD2. The sample comprised blood, either unsorted or a sorted T cell fraction (not recorded which). The TCR originated in a female donor with ankylosing spondylitis or in good health (not recorded which). CDR3 in amino acids: CATSRVTSGGGETQYF. The CDR3 coding sequence is TGTGCCACCAGCAGGGTCACTAGCGGGGGTGGGGAGACCCAGTACTTC.